The 18 T cell receptor beta chains below come from one sample, sequenced in a study of identical twins. TCRdb called the 5' RACE reads again in MiXCR, with one record for every CDR3 protein. This sample carries about 330,000 distinct CDR3 sequences, 9% to 15% of them seen once, and the ten largest clones take roughly 7%. The sample was also linked to a second study, of yellow fever vaccine responses in identical twins.

Sequenced input: CD8+ T cells sorted from blood. These receptors were obtained from a woman under 30 in good health.

This clonotype was recorded a few times. CDR3 in amino acids: CASAGGGSNEQFF. The CDR3 nucleotides are TGTGCCAGCGCGGGGGGCGGTAGCAATGAGCAGTTCTTC. V gene TRBV9 combines with J gene TRBJ2-1; 8 bases match TRBD2. J was trimmed by 6 bases and V by 7 bases; bases with no gene match: 6. Germline V CDR1 and CDR2: SGDLS, YYNGEE. The CDR3 extends over 13 amino acids.

This clonotype came up a few times. The chain has TRBV7-9 and TRBJ1-6; D is perhaps TRBD1 (6 bases). Trimming removed 4 bases at V and 1 base at J, with 11 bases between. The CDR3 consists of 16 residues. CDR1 SEHNR and CDR2 FQNEAQ come from the germline V gene (reference sequence). The CDR3 nucleotides are TGTGCCAGCAGCTCCAGGGGTTTTTCCTATAATTCACCCCTCCACTTT. It codes for CASSSRGFSYNSPLHF.

This clonotype was counted many times. V is TRBV6-5 and J is TRBJ2-2; no reliable D call. V was pared by 2 bases and J by 1 base, with 5 bases between. In germline, CDR1 is MNHEY, CDR2 SVGAGI. The CDR3 has 14 residues. The CDR3 here is CASSYGENTGELFF. The CDR3, as DNA: TGTGCCAGCAGTTACGGGGAGAACACCGGGGAGCTGTTTTTT.

The rearrangement joins TRBV28 to TRBJ2-2, with 8 nucleotides matching TRBD2. Trimming took 5 bases from V and 2 from J; bases not matched to a gene: 10. The CDR3 has 17 amino acids. Germline CDR1 is MDHEN and CDR2 is SYDVKM. The CDR3 DNA sequence: TGTGCCAGCAGTCCACGCGTAGCGGGATATAACACCGGGGAGCTGTTTTTT. Encoded protein: CASSPRVAGYNTGELFF.

This clonotype was seen at least ten times. CDR3 sequence reads: CASSNTGGRTGELFF. The DNA of the CDR3 is TGTGCCAGCAGCAATACAGGGGGACGAACCGGGGAGCTGTTTTTT. This rearrangement joins TRBV7-9 to TRBJ2-2; 8 positions match TRBD1. Germline-derived CDR1 and CDR2 are SEHNR and FQNEAQ (reference sequence). The CDR3 contains 15 residues. V was pared by 5 bases and J by 5 bases, with 7 bases of the junction left unmatched.

V and J are TRBV7-6 and TRBJ2-1; D not certain. Trimming took 2 bases from V and 5 from J, leaving 10 bases between them. This CDR3 is built from 14 residues. Germline V gives CDR1 SGHVS, CDR2 FNYEAQ. The DNA of the CDR3 is TGTGCCAGCAGCTTAAGGATGCGAAACAATGAGCAGTTCTTC. Amino acids: CASSLRMRNNEQFF.

This clonotype was seen a handful of times. The genes are TRBV27 and TRBJ2-6; TRBD1 is a possible D gene (6 bases). Deletions cut 4 bases from V and 1 base from J, with 17 bases between. Germline V CDR1 and CDR2: MNHEY, SMNVEV (reference sequence). The CDR3 is 18 amino acids. This chain's CDR3 is CASSSGDRYRSGANVLTF. The CDR3 coding sequence is TGTGCCAGCAGTTCTGGAGACAGGTACAGGTCTGGGGCCAACGTCCTGACTTTC.

This chain connects TRBV2 to TRBJ1-1, with TRBD1 as a possible D gene (5 bases). Germline assignment: CDR1 SNHLY and CDR2 FYNNEI. Trimming cost V 8 bases and J 3 bases, with 10 bases left between them. The CDR3 contains 12 residues. In nucleotides, the CDR3 is TGTGCCAGCCCAGGGTCTGACACTGAAGCTTTCTTT. Translated: CASPGSDTEAFF.

The sample holds a few counts of this clonotype. The chain is built from TRBV12-3 or TRBV12-4 and TRBJ2-7, with 11 bases that match TRBD2. The CDR3 runs to 16 residues. The J segment lost 0 bases and the V segment lost 3 bases, leaving 4 bases of the junction unmatched. The CDR3 loop reads CASSFGGLADSYEQYF. The CDR3 DNA follows: TGTGCCAGCAGTTTTGGGGGACTAGCGGACTCCTACGAGCAGTACTTC.

V and J are TRBV6-5 and TRBJ1-4, with D possibly TRBD1 on 5 matching bases. V was trimmed by 4 bases and J by 4 bases, leaving 13 bases between them. Germline V gene sequence: CDR1 MNHEY, CDR2 SVGAGI. This CDR3 is built from 15 residues. The CDR3 region is CASSSGTDLNEKLFF. CDR3 nucleotides: TGTGCCAGCAGTTCCGGGACCGATCTTAATGAAAAACTGTTTTTT.

This clonotype showed up just a few times. The chain links TRBV5-6 to TRBJ1-1; D unclear. Germline V gene lookup returns CDR1 SGHDT and CDR2 YYEEEE. V dropped 8 bases and J dropped 1 base, with 12 bases sitting between them. This CDR3 is built from 13 residues. For the CDR3, the DNA is TGTGCCAGTCTGTTCCCAGGGAACACTGAAGCTTTCTTT. This translates into CASLFPGNTEAFF.

The chain recombines TRBV19 with TRBJ1-2; 8 bases agree with TRBD1. Trimming removed 1 base from V and 1 base from J; junction bases left unmatched: 5. From germline, CDR1 is LNHDA and CDR2 SQIVND (reference sequence). This CDR3 is 16 amino acids long. In DNA, the CDR3 is TGTGCCAGTAGTATAGGTCCAGGGGGCGATAACTATGGCTACACCTTC. This gives the protein CASSIGPGGDNYGYTF. Full variable domain (rest looked up from reference TRBV19 and TRBJ1-2): DGGITQSPKYLFRKEGQNVTLSCEQNLNHDAMYWYRQDPGQGLRLIYYSQIVNDFQKGDIAEGYSVSREKKESFPLTVTSAQKNPTAFYLCASSIGPGGDNYGYTFGSGTRLTVV.

The CDR3 region is CASSLGTSGGEQYF. The CDR3 nucleotides read TGTGCCAGCAGCCTTGGGACTAGCGGAGGCGAGCAGTACTTC. This sequence joins TRBV7-3 and TRBJ2-7; 11 positions match TRBD2. Germline loops: CDR1 SGHTA, CDR2 FQGTGA. V gave up 5 bases and J gave up 6 bases; unmatched junction bases: 6. The CDR3 has 14 amino acids.

This clonotype turned up a few times. V usage is TRBV10-1 and J usage is TRBJ2-1; D ambiguous. CDR1 WNHNN and CDR2 SYGVQD come from the germline V gene (reference sequence). With 0 bases removed from V and 7 bases from J, the gap between germline ends came to 13 bases. The CDR3 totals 15 residues. As DNA, the CDR3 is TGCGCCAGCAGTGAGTCCACAGTCTTCCCAAATGAGCAGTTCTTC. Protein product: CASSESTVFPNEQFF.

This clonotype was detected only a few times. The gene calls are TRBV4-1 and TRBJ2-3, with unresolved D. The length of the CDR3 is 15 residues. Looked up from germline, CDR1 is MGHRA and CDR2 is YSYEKL. Trimming stripped 1 base from V and 2 bases from J, with 10 bases between. CDR3 loop: CASSQANRPTDTQYF. In DNA, the CDR3 is TGCGCCAGCAGCCAAGCCAACCGTCCCACAGATACGCAGTATTTT.

In its sample, this clonotype was seen a few times. This chain uses TRBV6-2 or TRBV6-3 with TRBJ2-5, with D tentatively TRBD1 or TRBD2 (5 bases each). V was pared by 7 bases and J by 5 bases, with 23 bases between. The CDR3 has 16 residues. CDR1 and CDR2 from the germline V gene are MNHEY and SVGEGT. The DNA of the CDR3 is TGTGCCAGCAATTCGAGGGACCCCAGTTTTATCGAGACCCAGTACTTC. Protein: CASNSRDPSFIETQYF.

The chain recombines TRBV7-6 with TRBJ2-7; D gene uncertain. From germline, CDR1 is SGHVS and CDR2 FNYEAQ. CDR3 length: 14 amino acids. V dropped 4 bases and J dropped 0 bases, with 10 bases sitting between them. CDR3 nucleotides: TGTGCCAGCAGCTCAGAGGTTAGCTCCTACGAGCAGTACTTC. It specifies CASSSEVSSYEQYF.

This clonotype was detected only a few times. This sequence joins TRBV9 and TRBJ1-2; tentatively, D is TRBD1 (5 bases). The V end lost 4 bases, the J end lost 4 bases, and 20 bases lay between the germline ends. The CDR3 covers 16 residues. Germline V gene data show CDR1 as SGDLS and CDR2 as YYNGEE. The CDR3 DNA follows: TGTGCCAGCAGCCCTACTAACCGGGACGGTGGCTATGGCTACACCTTC. Translating it yields CASSPTNRDGGYGYTF.